A single sample gave rise to the 6 T cell receptor beta chains below, sequenced in a study of OX40 agonist ivuxolimab in advanced cancers. Only in-frame clones appear in the TCRdb table, and some are missing; sequencing was by immunoSEQ multiplex PCR. This sample has 70,000 or so clones, with roughly nine tenths found just once. This specimen was CD4+ or CD8+ T cells sorted from blood, taken in a trial of the OX40 agonist ivuxolimab. The receptors stem from an adult with an advanced solid tumor such as melanoma, head and neck, liver or kidney cancer.

The chain uses TRBV21-1 and TRBJ2-3. TRBV21-1 is deemed a pseudogene. This CDR3 is built from 16 residues. The CDR3 is CASSNGRGDVTDTQYF. The CDR3 DNA follows: TGTGCCAGCAGCAACGGAAGGGGAGATGTGACAGATACGCAGTATTTT.

The rearrangement links TRBV6-4 to TRBJ2-1, with 9 positions matching TRBD2. The CDR3 covers 17 residues. Germline values: CDR1 MRHNA, CDR2 SNTAGT. J was trimmed by 5 bases and V by 0 bases; bases with no gene match: 8. The CDR3 DNA is TGTGCCAGCAGTGACTCGAGGCGGGGGGGCCGCCACAATGAGCAGTTCTTC. This translates into CASSDSRRGGRHNEQFF.

The rearrangement uses TRBV19 and TRBJ2-1, with D hard to call. The germline CDR1 and CDR2 sequences are LNHDA and SQIVND (reference sequence). The CDR3 totals 13 residues. Trimming stripped 1 base from V and 8 bases from J, with 9 bases between. CDR3 DNA: TGTGCCAGTAGTATAGGGTGGGCCGATGAGCAGTTCTTC. Translated, it gives CASSIGWADEQFF.

CDR3 DNA: TGTGCCAGCAGTCCGTGGGGGGCTGATGGCTACACCTTC. Protein: CASSPWGADGYTF. This rearrangement joins TRBV28 to TRBJ1-2; maybe TRBD1 (6 bases). The germline V and J ends were trimmed by 5 bases and 6 bases, with 13 bases remaining between them. The CDR3 runs 13 residues. Germline assignment: CDR1 MDHEN and CDR2 SYDVKM.

The chain recombines TRBV18 with TRBJ1-3, with D possibly matching TRBD1 (5 bases). Trimming left V 3 bases short and J 2 bases short, with 8 bases between. The CDR3 length is 14 residues. Germline V lookup: CDR1 KGHSH, CDR2 LQKENI. CDR3 in DNA: TGTGCCAGCTCACCCTCGGGACCTGGAAACACCATATATTTT. This gives the protein CASSPSGPGNTIYF.

This clone occurred a few times. This chain uses TRBV30 with TRBJ2-1, with 8 bases aligning to TRBD2. The junction had 3 bases not matched to a gene; V was cut back by 2 bases and J by 3 bases. CDR3 size: 14 residues. The germline V gene has CDR1 GTSNPN and CDR2 SVGIG (reference sequence). The CDR3 DNA reads TGTGCCTGGAGTTATAGCGGGGACTACAATGAGCAGTTCTTC. Encoded protein: CAWSYSGDYNEQFF.